The 32 T cell receptor beta chains given below trace back to one sample, sequenced in a study of blood T cell repertoires in COVID-19. TCRdb keeps only in-frame clones here, not all; method: immunoSEQ multiplex PCR. Of tens of thousands of clones detected, approximately 84% appear once; the ten largest clones hold around 35%. The source material was peripheral blood. Receptors originate from a man in his sixties or seventies with acute or convalescent COVID-19.

The chain couples TRBV7-3 to TRBJ2-3; TRBD2 might be the D (5 bases). Germline V gene lookup returns CDR1 SGHTA and CDR2 FQGTGA. This CDR3 comprises 13 residues. The ends were cut back, 5 bases at V and 6 bases at J, with 12 bases in the middle. The CDR3 DNA follows: TGTGCCAGCAGCCCTCCAACTAGTGATACGCAGTATTTT. This encodes CASSPPTSDTQYF.

This chain joins TRBV9 and TRBJ2-7; D perhaps matches TRBD1 (5 bases). From germline, CDR1 is SGDLS and CDR2 YYNGEE. This CDR3 contains 14 residues. Between the trimmed V and J ends, which lost 5 bases and 4 bases, there was a span of 16 bases. In nucleotides, the CDR3 is TGTGCCAGCAGTGGAGACAGCCTGGCTTACGAGCAGTACTTC. Translation gives CASSGDSLAYEQYF.

The chain employs TRBV28 and TRBJ1-2, with TRBD1 as a possible D gene (6 bases). CDR3 length equals 13 residues. Looked up from germline, CDR1 is MDHEN and CDR2 is SYDVKM. V lost 6 bases and J 7 bases, leaving 15 bases between the germline ends. Written as DNA, the CDR3 is TGTGCCAGCAGCTTAACAGGGATTGCTGGCTACACCTTC. Amino acid sequence: CASSLTGIAGYTF.

This chain links TRBV19 with TRBJ2-7; D is unclear. Germline V gene sequence: CDR1 LNHDA, CDR2 SQIVND (reference sequence). This CDR3 spans 14 amino acids. V was clipped by 5 bases and J by 1 base, with 12 bases between them. As DNA, the CDR3 is TGTGCCAGTAGTCTGGATGGGCAGTCCTACGAGCAGTACTTC. Residues: CASSLDGQSYEQYF.

CDR3 sequence reads: CATSRGDRVGGYTF. The CDR3 DNA sequence: TGTGCCACCAGCAGAGGGGACAGGGTGGGTGGCTACACCTTC. The chain links TRBV15 to TRBJ1-2; TRBD1 agrees at 9 bases. The germline V gene has CDR1 LNHNV and CDR2 YYDKDF (reference sequence). This CDR3 comprises 14 residues. Losses at the gene ends were 1 base for V and 7 bases for J; bases not matched to a gene: 4.

This chain connects TRBV7-8 to TRBJ1-5, with D unresolved. The CDR3 is 13 amino acids. Germline V CDR1 and CDR2: SGHVS, FQNEAQ. The ends were cut back, 2 bases at V and 5 bases at J, with 7 bases in the middle. The CDR3 reads CASSLIRDQPQHF. CDR3 DNA: TGTGCCAGCAGCTTAATACGCGATCAGCCCCAGCATTTT.

The V gene is TRBV28, the J gene TRBJ2-5; D is undetermined. This CDR3 is built from 14 residues. Germline-derived CDR1 and CDR2 are MDHEN and SYDVKM. Between the trimmed V and J ends, which lost 3 bases and 5 bases, there was a span of 13 bases. CDR3 region: CASSLARTRETQYF. The DNA for the CDR3 is TGTGCCAGCAGTTTGGCCCGAACCAGGGAGACCCAGTACTTC.

CDR3 DNA sequence: TGTGCCAGCAGCGCTACGGGGGGCAATCAGCCCCAGCATTTT. Translating gives CASSATGGNQPQHF. The V and J genes are TRBV9 and TRBJ1-5, with D perhaps TRBD1 (5 bases). This CDR3 region has 14 residues. The V and J ends lost 3 bases and 2 bases respectively, with 9 bases between them. Germline CDR1 and CDR2: SGDLS and YYNGEE.

This chain links TRBV24-1 with TRBJ2-1, with 7 bases matching TRBD1. The CDR3 runs 16 residues. Per the germline V gene, CDR1 is KGHDR and CDR2 is SFDVKD. With 2 bases clipped from V and 4 bases from J, the junction kept 7 bases outside the gene matches. CDR3 protein: CATSDWSLGQYNEQFF. CDR3 DNA sequence: TGTGCCACCAGTGATTGGTCGCTGGGACAGTACAATGAGCAGTTCTTC.

The V gene is TRBV15, the J gene TRBJ1-2; TRBD1 aligns across 7 bases. CDR1 and CDR2 from the germline V gene are LNHNV and YYDKDF (reference sequence). The V gene end was trimmed by 3 bases and the J gene end by 8 bases; junction bases not matched to a gene: 6. The CDR3 runs 13 residues. CDR3 coding DNA: TGTGCCACCAGCAGCAGGGGGACAGAAGGCTACACCTTC. Its translation: CATSSRGTEGYTF.

The V gene is TRBV5-1, the J gene TRBJ2-3; tentatively, D is TRBD2 (6 bases). Trimming took 4 bases from V and 7 from J, leaving 25 bases between them. The CDR3 totals 17 residues. The germline gives CDR1 SGHRS, CDR2 YFSETQ. The CDR3 DNA reads as TGCGCCAGCAGCACTCCGGGGTTGGCGGGGAATAGATATACGCAGTATTTT. Residues: CASSTPGLAGNRYTQYF.

This chain joins TRBV10-3 and TRBJ2-5; D may be TRBD2 (6 bases). The CDR3 has 15 residues. Trimming shortened V by 2 bases and J by 2 bases, and 12 bases separated the two germline ends. Per germline, CDR1 ENHRY and CDR2 SYGVKD. The CDR3 is CAISEPSGGQETQYF. The CDR3 nucleotides read TGTGCCATCAGTGAGCCTTCTGGGGGGCAAGAGACCCAGTACTTC.

V and J are TRBV5-5 and TRBJ2-2, with TRBD1 matching over 8 bases. The V segment lost 3 bases and the J segment 1 base; nucleotides outside the gene matches: 5. There are 16 residues in the CDR3. Germline CDR1 reads SGHKS; CDR2 reads YYEKEE (reference sequence). CDR3 sequence (DNA): TGTGCCAGCAGCTATGCCGGGACAGGGAACACCGGGGAGCTGTTTTTT. Translation gives CASSYAGTGNTGELFF.

This chain uses TRBV6-1 with TRBJ1-1; 8 nucleotides line up with TRBD1. This CDR3 region has 14 residues. CDR1 and CDR2 from the germline V gene are MNHNS and SASEGT. V lost 6 bases, J lost 4 bases, and 7 bases stayed unmatched. Here the CDR3 DNA reads TGTGCCAGCAGCTGGGGACAGGTGGCCACTGAAGCTTTCTTT. Translating gives CASSWGQVATEAFF.

This chain links TRBV21-1 with TRBJ2-5; the table assigns TRBD2, which was not confirmed against the DNA. TRBV21-1 is termed a pseudogene. This CDR3 has 13 amino acids. In DNA, the CDR3 is TGTGCCAGCAGCATCACTGGTGTGGAGACCCAGTACTTC. Amino acid sequence: CASSITGVETQYF.

A few counts support this clone. The J gene is TRBJ1-1, the V gene TRBV7-6; D perhaps matches TRBD1 (6 bases). Trimming removed 1 base at V and 0 bases at J, with 12 bases between. This CDR3 has 16 residues. Per germline, CDR1 SGHVS and CDR2 FNYEAQ. CDR3 DNA sequence: TGTGCCAGCAGCTTAGGGGCAGGGACAATGAACACTGAAGCTTTCTTT. This sequence encodes CASSLGAGTMNTEAFF.

The V and J genes are TRBV6-2 or TRBV6-3 and TRBJ1-1, with D possibly TRBD1 on 6 matching bases. This CDR3 has 12 residues. Germline V lookup: CDR1 MNHEY, CDR2 SVGEGT. Trimming took 5 bases from V and 3 from J, leaving 7 bases between them. The CDR3 nucleotides read TGTGCCAGCAGTCAGGGGTACACTGAAGCTTTCTTT. Its translation: CASSQGYTEAFF.

The rearrangement joins TRBV19 to TRBJ2-5, with TRBD1 identical over 8 bases. This CDR3 region has 14 residues. The V gene end was trimmed by 9 bases and the J gene end by 4 bases; junction bases not matched to a gene: 10. Germline V CDR1 and CDR2: LNHDA, SQIVND (reference sequence). CDR3 DNA: TGTGCCAGACAGGGGGGCAGTGGTTTAGAGACCCAGTACTTC. Translation: CARQGGSGLETQYF.

The V call is TRBV9, the J call TRBJ2-1, with 8 bases aligning to TRBD2. Germline CDR1 reads SGDLS; CDR2 reads YYNGEE. The CDR3 runs 15 residues. Trimming at V came to 2 bases and at J to 8 bases, leaving 9 bases not matched to a gene. CDR3: CASSVGTSNVHEQFF. The CDR3 DNA reads as TGTGCCAGCAGCGTTGGGACTAGTAACGTTCATGAGCAGTTCTTC.

The CDR3 is CASKLGVPWDEQYF. CDR3 coding DNA: TGTGCCAGTAAGCTAGGCGTTCCTTGGGACGAGCAGTACTTC. The genes are TRBV27 and TRBJ2-7, with D unclear. V lost 9 bases and J lost 5, with 20 bases in between. Germline V gene data show CDR1 as MNHEY and CDR2 as SMNVEV (reference sequence). The CDR3 runs 14 residues.

This chain uses TRBV5-6 with TRBJ2-7, with D maybe TRBD2 (6 bases). This CDR3 comprises 13 residues. CDR1 and CDR2 from the germline V gene are SGHDT and YYEEEE. Trimming stripped 4 bases from V and 3 bases from J, with 11 bases between. CDR3 protein: CASSATRNYEQYF. The CDR3 coding sequence is TGTGCCAGCAGCGCGACTAGGAACTACGAGCAGTACTTC.

The gene calls are TRBV6-1 and TRBJ2-7, with 11 nucleotides matching TRBD2. The ends lost 0 bases at V and 2 bases at J; junction bases unmatched: 9. The CDR3 spans 18 residues. Germline V gene data show CDR1 as MNHNS and CDR2 as SASEGT. CDR3 loop: CASSEALTGLAEAYEQYF. The CDR3 DNA follows: TGTGCCAGCAGTGAAGCCCTAACGGGACTAGCGGAGGCCTACGAGCAGTACTTC.

The chain joins TRBV12-3 or TRBV12-4 to TRBJ2-7; possible D gene TRBD1, 5 bases. The CDR3 extends over 11 amino acids. Trimming pared 5 bases from V and 8 bases from J, leaving 10 bases between. DNA for the CDR3: TGTGCCAGCAGTATACGACAGAAGCAGTACTTC. As protein: CASSIRQKQYF.

This chain links TRBV2 with TRBJ2-7; 8 positions agree with TRBD1. The germline V gene has CDR1 SNHLY and CDR2 FYNNEI. The CDR3 runs to 13 residues. Unmatched junction bases numbered 4, after V lost 7 bases and J lost 2 bases. The CDR3 sequence: CASIGTGPYEQYF. CDR3 bases: TGTGCCAGCATCGGGACAGGCCCCTACGAGCAGTACTTC. The whole variable domain, remainder taken from reference TRBV2 and TRBJ2-7, is EPEVTQTPSHQVTQMGQEVILRCVPISNHLYFYWYRQILGQKVEFLVSFYNNEISEKSEIFDDQFSVERPDGSNFTLKIRSTKLEDSAMYFCASIGTGPYEQYFGPGTRLTVT.

The rearrangement links TRBV7-2 to TRBJ2-3; 8 bases align to TRBD1. V trimming: 9 bases; J trimming: 3 bases; junction bases outside the gene matches: 5. This CDR3 spans 13 amino acids. The germline gives CDR1 SGHTA, CDR2 FQGNSA. The CDR3 DNA reads TGTGCCAGAAGACAGGGGATGACAGATACGCAGTATTTT. It codes for CARRQGMTDTQYF. Full variable domain (missing parts from reference TRBV7-2 and TRBJ2-3): GAGVSQSPSNKVTEKGKDVELRCDPISGHTALYWYRQSLGQGLEFLIYFQGNSAPDKSGLPSDRFSAERTGGSVSTLTIQRTQQEDSAVYLCARRQGMTDTQYFGPGTRLTVL.

The genes are TRBV6-5 and TRBJ2-1; perhaps TRBD2 as D (6 bases). CDR1 and CDR2 (germline): MNHEY, SVGAGI. V lost 8 bases and J lost 5, with 16 bases in between. CDR3 size: 14 residues. CDR3 protein: CASEEGTHNNEQFF. In DNA form, the CDR3 reads TGTGCCAGCGAGGAGGGTACGCACAACAATGAGCAGTTCTTC.

V is TRBV18 and J is TRBJ1-1; no clear D gene. The V end lost 0 bases, the J end lost 8 bases, and 16 bases lay between the germline ends. The germline V gene encodes CDR1 KGHSH and CDR2 LQKENI. The CDR3 is 15 residues long. CDR3 amino acids: CASSPPGIYNEEAFF. DNA for the CDR3: TGTGCCAGCTCACCACCCGGGATCTATAATGAGGAAGCTTTCTTT. Combining the CDR3 with reference TRBV18 and TRBJ1-1 gives the whole variable domain NAGVMQNPRHLVRRRGQEARLRCSPMKGHSHVYWYRQLPEEGLKFMVYLQKENIIDESGMPKERFSAEFPKEGPSILRIQQVVRGDSAAYFCASSPPGIYNEEAFFGQGTRLTVV.

V is TRBV27 and J is TRBJ2-5, with D perhaps TRBD2 (7 bases). The CDR3 is 14 amino acids. The V end lost 2 bases, the J end lost 5 bases, and 12 bases lay between the germline ends. Germline V gene lookup returns CDR1 MNHEY and CDR2 SMNVEV (reference sequence). The CDR3 DNA follows: TGTGCCAGCAGTTTACGGGGGGCGTGGGAGACCCAGTACTTC. This sequence encodes CASSLRGAWETQYF.

The chain carries TRBV5-1 and TRBJ1-1; perhaps TRBD1 as D (5 bases). Germline values: CDR1 SGHRS, CDR2 YFSETQ. The CDR3 runs to 14 residues. V shed 0 bases and J shed 4 bases, with 10 bases lying between them. CDR3 loop: CASSLAEGPTEAFF. Written as DNA, the CDR3 is TGCGCCAGCAGCTTGGCGGAGGGACCCACTGAAGCTTTCTTT.

This clone appeared a single time. The V call is TRBV7-9, the J call TRBJ2-7; possible D gene TRBD2, 6 bases. There are 16 residues in the CDR3. Trimming took 1 base from V and 0 from J, leaving 13 bases between them. In germline, CDR1 is SEHNR, CDR2 FQNEAQ (reference sequence). The CDR3 is CASSLERGKGSYEQYF. For the CDR3, the DNA is TGTGCCAGCAGCTTAGAACGCGGGAAAGGCTCCTACGAGCAGTACTTC.

This clone came up a few times. The CDR3 region has the DNA TGTGCCAGCAGGCAACCTGGGGCAGGGACATATAGCAATCAGCCCCAGCATTTT. Translating gives CASRQPGAGTYSNQPQHF. V and J are TRBV28 and TRBJ1-5, with D maybe TRBD1 (6 bases). This CDR3 region has 18 residues. V was cut by 6 bases and J by 0 bases, with 21 bases left in between. Germline CDR1 is MDHEN and CDR2 is SYDVKM.

The V gene is TRBV6-5, the J gene TRBJ1-3; no firm D call. From germline, CDR1 is MNHEY and CDR2 SVGAGI. The CDR3 is 14 amino acids. V lost 0 bases to trimming and J lost 6 bases, with 9 bases between them. The CDR3 loop reads CASSYSQVKNTIYF. The DNA of the CDR3 is TGTGCCAGCAGTTACTCGCAGGTCAAAAACACCATATATTTT.